This entry is about one TCR beta chain. Its antigen remains unidentified. The sample comes from a study of cytomegalovirus exposure and HLA in healthy donors. Across the study: Some 85 million unique TCRs, all from HLA-typed donors, were included in an early release of the data.

Study-wide points: Later analysis indicated greater clonal expansion among HLA-associated TCR beta chains than among equally common other chains. Published work reported that the classifier diagnosed cytomegalovirus status with high specificity and sensitivity. Because they were indistinguishable, some V segments, including TRBV6-2 and TRBV6-3, were excluded.

The CDR3 loop spans 12 amino acids. Germline loops: CDR1 SQVTM, CDR2 ANQGSEA. The ends lost 6 bases at V and 2 bases at J; junction bases unmatched: 3. The PCR ran on 60 Vbeta and 13 Jbeta primers. Clones were read by immunoSEQ multiplex PCR, and TCRdb kept only the in-frame ones, dropping some. Found here are about 160,000 clones, approximately 80% of them singletons; the top ten hold approximately 2.1%. This chain joins TRBV29-1 and TRBJ1-1, with TRBD1 identical over 7 bases. The TCR comes from a man aged 45 to 65 in good health and CMV-seropositive. The specimen sequenced was PBMCs. The DNA of the CDR3 is TGCAGCGTCGGGACAGTAAACACTGAAGCTTTCTTT. It yields the protein CSVGTVNTEAFF. Full variable domain (remainder filled in from reference TRBV29-1 and TRBJ1-1): SAVISQKPSRDICQRGTSLTIQCQVDSQVTMMFWYRQQPGQSLTLIATANQGSEATYESGFVIDKFPISRPNLTFSTLTVSNMSPEDSSIYLCSVGTVNTEAFFGQGTRLTVV.